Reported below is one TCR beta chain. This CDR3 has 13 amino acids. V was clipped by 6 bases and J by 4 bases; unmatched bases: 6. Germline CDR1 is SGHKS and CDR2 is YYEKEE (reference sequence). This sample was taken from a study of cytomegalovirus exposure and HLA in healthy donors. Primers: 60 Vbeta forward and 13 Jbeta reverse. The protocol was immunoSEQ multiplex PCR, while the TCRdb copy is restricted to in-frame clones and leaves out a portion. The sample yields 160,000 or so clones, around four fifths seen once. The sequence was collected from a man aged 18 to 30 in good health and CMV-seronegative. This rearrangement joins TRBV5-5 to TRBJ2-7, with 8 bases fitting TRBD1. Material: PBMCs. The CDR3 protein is CASTTGGLYEQYF. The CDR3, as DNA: TGTGCCAGCACCACAGGGGGATTATACGAGCAGTACTTC.